Listed here is a single T cell receptor beta chain. Its specificity is unknown. This sample is part of a study of early T cells in non-severe SARS-CoV-2 infection. Study-wide background: RNA in bulk from unsorted whole blood was sequenced, and chains were unpaired. Study-level findings and limits: VDJdb-based matching was biased toward anti-spike CD8 responses and missed private and CD4 specificities.

Germline CDR1 and CDR2: MRHNA and SNTAGT. V was pared by 6 bases and J by 6 bases, with 11 bases of the junction left unmatched. CDR3 size: 14 residues. Unique molecular identifiers were affixed to single, distinct cDNA molecules. Via MiXCR, TCRdb re-called the 5' RACE reads, giving one row per CDR3 protein. The data show 75,000 to 80,000 distinct CDR3 sequences, roughly a sixth seen once. The source of this sequence is an adult who was a healthcare worker with PCR-confirmed SARS-CoV-2 infection or an uninfected control (not recorded which). The V gene is TRBV6-4, the J gene TRBJ2-7, with TRBD1 matching over 7 bases. The sequencing input was whole blood. The CDR3 loop is CASSLLPGQSEQYF. The CDR3 coding sequence is TGTGCCAGCAGCCTTTTACCGGGACAGTCCGAGCAGTACTTC.